Following are 4 T cell receptor beta chains from one sample sequenced in a study of blood T cells in healthy people across ages. Combining a sample-barcoded 5' primer with a J-beta primer mix, a second PCR ran for roughly 6 to 12 cycles. One entry per CDR3 protein results from TCRdb running MiXCR on the 5' RACE reads. The table includes approximately 780,000 distinct CDR3 sequences, roughly 25% detected once. The same sample was also studied in work on T cells of mothers and their children.

Sequenced: blood. The origin of the receptors is a boy aged 5-17 years in good health.

Details on this clonotype: Relative to the germline gene, one junction end is altered; a read error may explain this. The chain links TRBV6-6 to TRBJ2-5; no clear D gene. CDR1 and CDR2 from the germline V gene are MNHNY and SVGAGI (reference sequence). CDR3 length: 11 residues. Written as DNA, the CDR3 is TGTGCCAGCAGTTCCGTAGAGGCCCAGTACTTC. The encoded protein is CASSSVEAQYF.

The gene calls are TRBV9 and TRBJ2-3; D possibly corresponds to TRBD2 (6 bases). V was cut by 3 bases and J by 2 bases, with 16 bases left in between. This CDR3 has 16 residues. Germline loops: CDR1 SGDLS, CDR2 YYNGEE. CDR3 sequence (DNA): TGTGCCAGCAGCGGAGGGGCGGGGAGTCACACAGATACGCAGTATTTT. Protein product: CASSGGAGSHTDTQYF.

This clonotype was picked up a small number of times. This sequence joins TRBV28 and TRBJ2-7; D is uncertain. V gave up 5 bases and J gave up 7 bases, with 12 bases separating them. Per the germline V gene, CDR1 is MDHEN and CDR2 is SYDVKM. The CDR3 has 12 residues. CDR3: CASSPATREQYF. The DNA for the CDR3 is TGTGCCAGCAGTCCCGCGACGCGGGAGCAGTACTTC.

V usage is TRBV19 and J usage is TRBJ2-1; D could derive from TRBD1 or TRBD2 (5 bases each). V dropped 5 bases and J dropped 7 bases, with 18 bases sitting between them. The CDR3 totals 15 residues. Germline V gene data show CDR1 as LNHDA and CDR2 as SQIVND (reference sequence). CDR3: CASSALGTSRNEQFF. The CDR3 DNA reads as TGTGCCAGTAGTGCCCTCGGGACCAGTAGGAATGAGCAGTTCTTC.